This TCR beta chain originates from a study of blood T cells in healthy people across ages. The second PCR ran roughly 6 to 11 cycles with a sample-barcoded 5' primer and J-beta primers. Individual samples furnished no less than 2.5 million CDR3-containing paired-end reads apiece. TCRdb processed the 5' RACE reads anew with MiXCR; each CDR3 protein has one entry. The repertoire includes more than 600,000 distinct CDR3 sequences, around 25% of them detected once, and 8% to 10% sits in the top ten. These same data were also listed under a study on T cells of mothers and their children.

Sample: blood. The TCR was taken from a boy younger than 18 in good health.

CDR3 region: CASSLPGGTQYF. The CDR3 DNA sequence: TGTGCCAGCAGCCTTCCCGGGGGAACCCAGTACTTC. V and J are TRBV3-1 and TRBJ2-5; a possible D gene is TRBD2 (6 bases). The V end lost 4 bases, the J end lost 8 bases, and 11 bases lay between the germline ends. This CDR3 is 12 amino acids long. CDR1 LGHDT and CDR2 YNNKEL come from the germline V gene (reference sequence).